The next 13 T cell receptor beta chains were all read from a single sample in a study of response to subunit inactivated influenza vaccine. TCRdb re-derived calls from the RT-PCR reads in MiXCR, one entry per CDR3 protein. Seen here are about 780,000 distinct CDR3 sequences, less than 20% observed once, and the top ten hold roughly a tenth. The source was PBMCs from blood, collected 4 to 6 days after vaccination. The receptors shown here come from a man aged 45-60 years who received an inactivated influenza vaccine.

The rearrangement joins TRBV7-9 to TRBJ2-5; D perhaps matches TRBD2 (5 bases). The CDR3 loop spans 12 amino acids. Trimming removed 3 bases from V and 9 bases from J, with 11 bases in between. The germline gives CDR1 SEHNR, CDR2 FQNEAQ (reference sequence). Here the CDR3 reads CASSLPRDAQYF. As DNA, the CDR3 is TGTGCCAGCAGCTTGCCCCGGGATGCCCAGTACTTC.

This clonotype was seen more than once but under ten times. The chain couples TRBV5-1 to TRBJ2-7; 13 bases are shared with TRBD2. In germline, CDR1 is SGHRS, CDR2 YFSETQ. Losses at the gene ends were 4 bases for V and 5 bases for J; bases not matched to a gene: 3. This CDR3 is built from 14 residues. CDR3 bases: TGCGCCAGCAGCCGGGGACTAGCGGGACACGAGCAGTACTTC. Its protein is CASSRGLAGHEQYF.

The CDR3 reads CASSPGAGGNKPQHF. CDR3 bases: TGTGCCAGCAGCCCGGGGGCAGGGGGAAATAAGCCCCAGCATTTT. The rearrangement joins TRBV4-2 to TRBJ1-5, with 7 bases identical to TRBD1. CDR1 is LGHNA and CDR2 is YNFKEQ in the germline V gene. There are 15 residues in the CDR3. V shed 4 bases, J shed 8 bases, and the junction held 11 bases outside the gene matches.

This chain links TRBV6-5 with TRBJ2-1, with 9 bases lining up with TRBD1. Per the germline V gene, CDR1 is MNHEY and CDR2 is SVGAGI. CDR3 length: 18 residues. V lost 2 bases and J lost 1; bases outside the gene matches: 9. The CDR3 loop reads CASSYLDRGQLSYNEQFF. For the CDR3, the DNA is TGTGCCAGCAGTTACCTGGACAGGGGTCAACTTTCCTACAATGAGCAGTTCTTC.

J is TRBJ2-1 and V is TRBV20-1, with a weak D call TRBD1 (6 bases). V lost 1 base and J 0 bases, leaving 10 bases between the germline ends. CDR1 is DFQATT, CDR2 SNEGSKA, per germline (reference sequence). This CDR3 is built from 15 residues. The CDR3 region has the DNA TGCAGTGCTAGAGTGGACAGAGGCTCCTACAATGAGCAGTTCTTC. Protein: CSARVDRGSYNEQFF.

The CDR3 DNA reads as TGCAGCGTTGAAGAAGACAGTTACAATGAGCAGTTCTTC. Translating it yields CSVEEDSYNEQFF. The rearrangement joins TRBV29-1 to TRBJ2-1; possible D gene TRBD1, 5 bases. Germline V gene sequence: CDR1 SQVTM, CDR2 ANQGSEA. This CDR3 has 13 residues. V was clipped by 0 bases and J by 4 bases, with 7 bases between them.

This clonotype has just a few counts. This sequence joins TRBV20-1 and TRBJ2-3; 15 nucleotides line up with TRBD2. J gave up 5 bases and V 6 bases, and 6 bases lay outside the gene matches. There are 15 residues in the CDR3. CDR1 and CDR2 (germline): DFQATT, SNEGSKA (reference sequence). This CDR3 reads CSAAGLAGGRDTQYF. CDR3 coding DNA: TGCAGTGCCGCCGGACTAGCGGGGGGGAGAGATACGCAGTATTTT.

This clonotype has a handful of counts. V gene TRBV4-3 combines with J gene TRBJ2-7; D not resolved. The CDR3 is 13 amino acids. The V gene's germline CDR1 is LGHNA and CDR2 YSLEER. Between the trimmed V and J ends, which lost 1 base and 3 bases, there was a span of 7 bases. In DNA, the CDR3 is TGCGCCAGCAGCCAAGGGGTCGTCTACGAGCAGTACTTC. Protein product: CASSQGVVYEQYF.

The chain joins TRBV7-9 to TRBJ2-3; no clear D. V was pared by 5 bases and J by 6 bases, with 15 bases between. CDR1 and CDR2 from the germline V gene are SEHNR and FQNEAQ (reference sequence). The CDR3 is made up of 14 amino acids. CDR3 nucleotides: TGTGCCAGCAGCGGTGGAATAACGGTTGATACGCAGTATTTT. It encodes CASSGGITVDTQYF.

The rearrangement joins TRBV12-3 or TRBV12-4 to TRBJ2-1; 8 bases agree with TRBD1. The length of the CDR3 is 15 residues. Trimming took 4 bases from V and 7 from J; bases not matched to a gene: 9. DNA for the CDR3: TGTGCCAGCAGTTGGACAGGGTCTAATATGAATGAGCAGTTCTTC. Translated, it gives CASSWTGSNMNEQFF.

This clonotype was found a few times. V gene TRBV12-3 or TRBV12-4 combines with J gene TRBJ1-6; no clear D. CDR3 length: 14 residues. Trimming removed 3 bases at V and 7 bases at J, with 10 bases between. This CDR3 is CASSFSTANSPLHF. CDR3 nucleotides: TGTGCCAGCAGTTTTTCCACAGCAAATTCACCCCTCCACTTT.

The chain carries TRBV5-1 and TRBJ2-1; 7 nucleotides line up with TRBD1. Per the germline V gene, CDR1 is SGHRS and CDR2 is YFSETQ. V trimming: 3 bases; J trimming: 7 bases; junction bases outside the gene matches: 10. This CDR3 contains 15 residues. CDR3 DNA sequence: TGCGCCAGCAGCTCGGCAGGGGGTGGAACTAATGAGCAGTTCTTC. It specifies CASSSAGGGTNEQFF.

The rearrangement uses TRBV5-1 and TRBJ2-3, with TRBD2 identical over 8 bases. The V gene end was trimmed by 4 bases and the J gene end by 2 bases; junction bases not matched to a gene: 18. The germline V gene encodes CDR1 SGHRS and CDR2 YFSETQ. This CDR3 spans 19 amino acids. The chain's CDR3 is CASSAMLRGGRAFTDTQYF. The CDR3 DNA reads as TGCGCCAGCAGCGCCATGTTGCGCGGGGGGCGAGCGTTCACAGATACGCAGTATTTT.